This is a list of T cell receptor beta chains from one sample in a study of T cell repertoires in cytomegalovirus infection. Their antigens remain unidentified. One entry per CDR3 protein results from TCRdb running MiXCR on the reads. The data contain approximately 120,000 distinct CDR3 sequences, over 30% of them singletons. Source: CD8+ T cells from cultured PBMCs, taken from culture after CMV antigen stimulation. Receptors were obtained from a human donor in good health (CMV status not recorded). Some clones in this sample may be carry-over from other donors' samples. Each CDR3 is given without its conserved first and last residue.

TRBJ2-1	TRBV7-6	ASSPGVGRVGPYNEQF
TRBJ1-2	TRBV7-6	ASSYDRATLNFNGYT
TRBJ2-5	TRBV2	ASSESLTGTALGETQY
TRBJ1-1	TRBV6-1	ASRTGGLRTEAF
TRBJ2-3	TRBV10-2	ASRDRGLTDTQY
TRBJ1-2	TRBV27	ASSPADKFYGYT
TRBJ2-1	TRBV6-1	ASSEIGLAGGLAYNEQF
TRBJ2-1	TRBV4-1	ASSLQAGGTDYNEQF
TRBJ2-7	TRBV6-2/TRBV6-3	ASGHPAEQY
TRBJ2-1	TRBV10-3	AFRTGNNEQF
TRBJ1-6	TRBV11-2	ASSSNSPLH
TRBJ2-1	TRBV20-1	SARQDRLSYNEQF
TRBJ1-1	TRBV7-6	ASSLGYNRDSTEAF
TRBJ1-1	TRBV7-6	ASSTTRENTEAF
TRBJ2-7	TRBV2	ASRQGSDEQY
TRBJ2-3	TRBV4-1	ASSQNERGTDTQY
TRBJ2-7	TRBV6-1	ASRRVAGAYEQY
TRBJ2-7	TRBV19	ASSIDRGGTYEQY
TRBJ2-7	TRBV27	ASSPGLAREQY
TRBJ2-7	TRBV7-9	ASSSETGTGSYEQY
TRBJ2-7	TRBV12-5	ASGLVLAKSSYEQY
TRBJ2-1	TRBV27	ASSLSLAPYNEQF
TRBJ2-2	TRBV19	ASSIRGAGELF
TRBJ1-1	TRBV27	ASSLSYRGLNTEAF
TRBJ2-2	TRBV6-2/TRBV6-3	AGTSITGELF